This TCR beta chain was observed in a study of patients and donors after allogeneic stem cell transplantation (dated by TCRdb to about 2020). Library creation used RT-PCR. TCRdb records NextSeq 550 as the sequencer. Clones were called with MiXCR by TCRdb after fastp trimmed the public reads at Q25, and only in-frame beta chains were retained. Each entry merges the rows of one CDR3 protein and shows their most common DNA and genes. The sample includes around 240,000 distinct CDR3 sequences, with approximately 14% observed a single time. Around a tenth of the sample is in the top ten clones. Based on the germline V gene, the CDR1 and CDR2 sequences are LGHNA and YNFKEQ. V is shortened by 0 bases, J by 3 bases, and the region joining them spans 7 bases. The CDR3 measures 14 amino acids from cysteine to phenylalanine. Just the 42-base CDR3 DNA is kept, in frame starting at base 1. This clonotype was seen a handful of times. The specificity of this receptor is unknown. No per-base quality is available; no much larger clone lies one base away.

The receptor chain draws on TRBV4-2 and TRBJ2-3; a tentative D call is TRBD1 (5 bases match). The specimen sequenced was blood, either unsorted or a sorted T cell fraction (not recorded which). This clonotype was sampled from a human donor who was either an allogeneic HSCT recipient or a stem cell or donor lymphocyte infusion donor (not recorded which). It is not recorded whose cells these are; they may come from a transplant donor. The DNA reads TGTGCCAGCAGCCAAGATCCAGGGACAGATACGCAGTATTTT. Translated, this is CASSQDPGTDTQYF.